Shown below are 21 T cell receptor beta chains from a single sample sequenced in a study of vaccination effects on CD4 cells after COVID-19. Clones were sequenced by immunoSEQ multiplex PCR, and TCRdb holds only the in-frame ones, with some missing. The table lists tens of thousands of clones, roughly 65% of them singletons, with roughly 4.2% in the top ten. No antigen has been identified for these receptors. The culture ran for approximately 10 days, and then CD4+ T cells were isolated. Sample: CD4+ T cells from PBMCs cultured without peptide, taken before COVID-19 vaccination. Receptor source: a human donor who received a COVID-19 vaccine.

This clone was seen only once. This chain joins TRBV25-1 and TRBJ1-6; maybe TRBD1 (5 bases). CDR3 length: 16 residues. The V end lost 0 bases, the J end lost 9 bases, and 15 bases lay between the germline ends. Germline values: CDR1 MGHDK, CDR2 SYGVNS. The CDR3 DNA sequence: TGTGCCAGCAGTGAATATCCGGGGATTGGGGGTTCACCCCTCCACTTT. Amino acid sequence: CASSEYPGIGGSPLHF.

A note on this clone: The same CDR3 arises from other DNA sequences in this sample as well. The chain is built from TRBV4-1 and TRBJ1-5; a possible D gene is TRBD1 (6 bases). V lost 1 base and J 5 bases, leaving 6 bases between the germline ends. Germline lookup yields CDR1 MGHRA and CDR2 YSYEKL. The CDR3 contains 13 residues. The CDR3: CASSQAGDQPQHF. DNA for the CDR3: TGCGCCAGCAGCCAAGCAGGGGATCAGCCCCAGCATTTT.

V gene TRBV4-1 combines with J gene TRBJ2-5; 11 positions agree with TRBD2. The germline V gene has CDR1 MGHRA and CDR2 YSYEKL. Trimming at V came to 2 bases and at J to 3 bases, leaving 2 bases not matched to a gene. This CDR3 is 15 amino acids long. As DNA, the CDR3 is TGCGCCAGCAGCCAAAGGGGACTAGCGGAAGAGACCCAGTACTTC. Translation: CASSQRGLAEETQYF.

The chain couples TRBV9 to TRBJ1-2; a weak D match, TRBD1 (5 bases). V lost 0 bases and J lost 7, with 10 bases in between. CDR1 SGDLS and CDR2 YYNGEE come from the germline V gene. The CDR3 spans 13 residues. CDR3 residues: CASSVDPRGGYTF. For the CDR3, the DNA is TGTGCCAGCAGCGTAGATCCGAGGGGTGGCTACACCTTC. The full variable domain, in which reference TRBV9 and TRBJ1-2 provide the parts outside the CDR3, is DSGVTQTPKHLITATGQRVTLRCSPRSGDLSVYWYQQSLDQGLQFLIQYYNGEERAKGNILERFSAQQFPDLHSELNLSSLELGDSALYFCASSVDPRGGYTFGSGTRLTVV.

Concerning this clone: One junction end does not reproduce the germline sequence, and a read error may be involved. V usage is TRBV25-1 and J usage is TRBJ2-5, with D possibly being TRBD1 (6 bases). From germline, CDR1 is MGHDK and CDR2 SYGVNS. The CDR3 length is 14 residues. DNA for the CDR3: TGTGCCAGCAGCTATCACAGGGACCAAGAGACCCGGTACTTC. It encodes CASSYHRDQETRYF.

The chain employs TRBV11-2 and TRBJ2-5; D is unresolved. The V gene lost 3 bases and the J gene lost 0 bases, with 11 bases spanning the gap. CDR3 size: 15 residues. Germline V gene data show CDR1 as SGHAT and CDR2 as FQNNGV. The CDR3 DNA reads TGTGCCAGCAGCTTGGTACTGGGGTACCAAGAGACCCAGTACTTC. This encodes CASSLVLGYQETQYF.

The chain carries TRBV5-4 and TRBJ1-6; D not resolved. The V gene's germline CDR1 is SGHNT and CDR2 YYREEE (reference sequence). V gave up 2 bases and J gave up 9 bases, with 6 bases separating them. The length of the CDR3 is 12 residues. The CDR3 DNA is TGTGCCAGCAGCTTCGACGTTTCACCCCTCCACTTT. It yields the protein CASSFDVSPLHF.

In regard to this clone: Compared with germline, one end of the junction differs, possibly owing to a read error. J is TRBJ2-3 and V is TRBV5-1; D may match TRBD1 or TRBD2 (5 bases each). Germline-derived CDR1 and CDR2 are SGHRS and YFSETQ. This CDR3 comprises 13 residues. CDR3 sequence: CASSQEVGHRLFF. Here the CDR3 DNA reads TGCGCCAGCAGCCAGGAGGTCGGGCACAGGCTCTTTTTT.

A single count supports this clone. The rearrangement links TRBV9 to TRBJ2-3, with D possibly TRBD2 on 5 matching bases. Germline CDR1 reads SGDLS; CDR2 reads YYNGEE. This CDR3 region has 17 residues. Trimming stripped 0 bases from V and 2 bases from J, with 16 bases between. Here the CDR3 reads CASSVGASGGPTDTQYF. CDR3 bases: TGTGCCAGCAGCGTAGGAGCCAGCGGCGGTCCCACAGATACGCAGTATTTT. The whole variable domain, remainder taken from reference TRBV9 and TRBJ2-3, is DSGVTQTPKHLITATGQRVTLRCSPRSGDLSVYWYQQSLDQGLQFLIQYYNGEERAKGNILERFSAQQFPDLHSELNLSSLELGDSALYFCASSVGASGGPTDTQYFGPGTRLTVL.

This clone has a single count. The chain couples TRBV6-5 to TRBJ2-3; D might be TRBD1 (5 bases). The germline CDR1 and CDR2 sequences are MNHEY and SVGAGI. V lost 6 bases, J lost 0 bases, and 13 bases lay in between. The CDR3 is made up of 15 amino acids. DNA of the CDR3: TGTGCCAGCAGACTACAGGCCATTAGCACAGATACGCAGTATTTT. Its protein is CASRLQAISTDTQYF.

The rearrangement links TRBV9 to TRBJ1-2; D is unclear. The germline V and J ends were trimmed by 4 bases and 1 base, with 11 bases remaining between them. Germline CDR1 and CDR2: SGDLS and YYNGEE. The CDR3 has 14 residues. The CDR3 region is CASSPRGLNYGYTF. In DNA, the CDR3 is TGTGCCAGCAGCCCCCGTGGACTTAACTATGGCTACACCTTC.

This chain links TRBV24-1 with TRBJ2-2; TRBD2 is a possible D gene (5 bases). This CDR3 has 15 residues. The ends were cut back, 3 bases at V and 4 bases at J, with 11 bases in the middle. Germline V gene sequence: CDR1 KGHDR, CDR2 SFDVKD. CDR3 nucleotide sequence: TGTGCCACCAGTGATGGCCTAGCAGTCACCGGGGAGCTGTTTTTT. Protein product: CATSDGLAVTGELFF.

In its sample, this clone was seen once. The chain recombines TRBV29-1 with TRBJ1-2; TRBD1 is a possible D gene (5 bases). The CDR3 has 11 amino acids. CDR1 SQVTM and CDR2 ANQGSEA come from the germline V gene. V dropped 7 bases and J dropped 1 base, with 7 bases sitting between them. The CDR3 reads CSAGDNYGYTF. The CDR3 nucleotides are TGCAGCGCGGGGGATAACTATGGCTACACCTTC.

This clone was recorded a few times. The chain uses TRBV9 and TRBJ1-2, with D possibly being TRBD1 (6 bases). The CDR3 loop spans 12 amino acids. CDR1 is SGDLS and CDR2 is YYNGEE in the germline V gene. Trimming took off 0 bases at V and 11 bases at J, with 11 bases between the two ends. The CDR3: CASSVADSPYTF. The CDR3 bases are TGTGCCAGCAGCGTAGCGGACAGCCCTTACACCTTC.

This clone came up once. The V gene is TRBV24-1, the J gene TRBJ2-5, with 12 bases that match TRBD2. Germline values: CDR1 KGHDR, CDR2 SFDVKD. The junction had 9 bases not matched to a gene; V was cut back by 4 bases and J by 1 base. This CDR3 spans 18 amino acids. The CDR3 sequence is CATSDRWATSGGQETQYF. The CDR3 DNA follows: TGTGCCACCAGTGACCGGTGGGCGACTAGCGGGGGCCAAGAGACCCAGTACTTC.

The chain's CDR3 is CASVLDRGPDTQYF. The CDR3 nucleotides read TGTGCCAGCGTTTTGGACAGGGGGCCAGATACGCAGTATTTT. The chain couples TRBV6-5 to TRBJ2-3; 11 bases are a match to TRBD1. The CDR3 is made up of 14 amino acids. CDR1 is MNHEY, CDR2 SVGAGI, per germline. Unmatched junction bases numbered 5, after V lost 8 bases and J lost 4 bases.

This sequence joins TRBV30 and TRBJ2-7; D is unresolved. The ends were cut back, 2 bases at V and 0 bases at J, with 26 bases in the middle. Looked up from germline, CDR1 is GTSNPN and CDR2 is SVGIG (reference sequence). The CDR3 loop spans 19 amino acids. The CDR3 region has the DNA TGTGCCTGGAGTAACAAACCTGGAGTATATATGAGGAGCTCCTACGAGCAGTACTTC. It is translated as CAWSNKPGVYMRSSYEQYF.

The chain uses TRBV10-3 and TRBJ2-1; D is unresolved. CDR1 ENHRY and CDR2 SYGVKD come from the germline V gene. Trimming took off 3 bases at V and 6 bases at J, with 9 bases between the two ends. The CDR3 is made up of 13 amino acids. The CDR3 nucleotides read TGTGCCATCAGTGAAACCGGGCTCAATGAGCAGTTCTTC. Translated: CAISETGLNEQFF.

J is TRBJ2-5 and V is TRBV5-1; the match to TRBD2 covers 11 bases. Germline V gene data show CDR1 as SGHRS and CDR2 as YFSETQ. The CDR3 length is 16 residues. The junction had 6 bases not matched to a gene; V was cut back by 0 bases and J by 5 bases. The CDR3 nucleotides read TGCGCCAGCAGCTTGGTAGCGGGGGGGCCGGAGGAGACCCAGTACTTC. Translated: CASSLVAGGPEETQYF.

This clone was found a few times. In DNA, the CDR3 is TGTGCCAGCAGTTCCCGGGGGACAGGGGCCTACGAGCAGTACTTC. It encodes CASSSRGTGAYEQYF. V and J are TRBV27 and TRBJ2-7; 10 bases align to TRBD1. The V gene end was trimmed by 4 bases and the J gene end by 2 bases; junction bases not matched to a gene: 5. This CDR3 spans 15 amino acids. Germline V gives CDR1 MNHEY, CDR2 SMNVEV (reference sequence).

This chain connects TRBV7-2 to TRBJ2-2; D may match TRBD1 or TRBD2 (7 bases each). Trimming removed 0 bases from V and 3 bases from J, with 29 bases in between. Per the germline V gene, CDR1 is SGHTA and CDR2 is FQGNSA. This CDR3 comprises 22 residues. The CDR3: CASSLALWDSLAASDDTGELFF. In DNA form, the CDR3 reads TGTGCCAGCAGCTTAGCCTTATGGGACAGCCTAGCGGCCAGTGACGACACCGGGGAGCTGTTTTTT.